The 9 T cell receptor beta chains below come from one sample, sequenced in a study of blood T cell repertoires in COVID-19. Produced via immunoSEQ multiplex PCR; TCRdb's table is partial and in-frame only. The sample includes 240,000 or so clones, around 88% seen only once; the top ten take approximately 9.5%. Input material: PBMCs or T cells enriched from blood (not recorded which). These receptors all come from a man aged 35-49 years who had recovered from COVID-19.

This clone was seen once. V is TRBV5-4 and J is TRBJ2-1; 8 positions agree with TRBD2. The CDR3 loop spans 16 amino acids. Unmatched junction bases numbered 14, after V lost 4 bases and J lost 8 bases. The V gene's germline CDR1 is SGHNT and CDR2 YYREEE (reference sequence). As DNA, the CDR3 is TGTGCCAGCAGCCCTCGGGAGGGGGACCCGAGTGATGAGCAGTTCTTC. Translating gives CASSPREGDPSDEQFF.

This chain connects TRBV28 to TRBJ2-2; 9 nucleotides align to TRBD1. V lost 5 bases to trimming and J lost 6 bases; unmatched junction nucleotides: 13. The germline gives CDR1 MDHEN, CDR2 SYDVKM. The CDR3 is 17 residues long. The CDR3 region has the DNA TGTGCCAGCAGTCCCCCGCTTGTCAACAGGGGGCCCGGGGAGCTGTTTTTT. It translates to CASSPPLVNRGPGELFF.

With regard to this clone: The same CDR3 arises from other DNA sequences in this sample as well. The chain carries TRBV6-5 and TRBJ1-1; D is ambiguous. Deletions cut 0 bases from V and 0 bases from J, with 5 bases between. Germline CDR1 reads MNHEY; CDR2 reads SVGAGI. The CDR3 has 14 residues. The CDR3 here is CASSYSSLNTEAFF. CDR3 sequence (DNA): TGTGCCAGCAGTTACTCGAGTCTGAACACTGAAGCTTTCTTT.

The genes are TRBV27 and TRBJ2-1, with unresolved D. This CDR3 comprises 13 residues. Between the trimmed V and J ends, which lost 3 bases and 6 bases, there was a span of 9 bases. Germline V gives CDR1 MNHEY, CDR2 SMNVEV (reference sequence). The CDR3 here is CASSFSYRNEQFF. Written as DNA, the CDR3 is TGTGCCAGCAGTTTTTCCTATCGCAATGAGCAGTTCTTC.

The DNA for the CDR3 is TGTGCCAGCAGCTTAGCGAGGCTAGCGGGAGTTCTCGAGCAGTACTTC. Translated: CASSLARLAGVLEQYF. The genes are TRBV7-2 and TRBJ2-7; 10 nucleotides agree with TRBD2. Trimming at V came to 0 bases and at J to 6 bases, leaving 8 bases not matched to a gene. Looked up from germline, CDR1 is SGHTA and CDR2 is FQGNSA. The CDR3 runs 16 residues.

CDR3 amino acids: CASTEGGRNTGELFF. Written as DNA, the CDR3 is TGTGCCAGCACCGAGGGGGGGAGGAACACCGGGGAGCTGTTTTTT. The rearrangement links TRBV6-5 to TRBJ2-2, with a possible D match to TRBD2 (7 bases). This CDR3 is built from 15 residues. CDR1 is MNHEY and CDR2 is SVGAGI in the germline V gene. Trimming took 7 bases from V and 1 from J, leaving 13 bases between them.

The chain joins TRBV9 to TRBJ1-1; 11 positions agree with TRBD1. The CDR3 is 17 residues long. Germline V CDR1 and CDR2: SGDLS, YYNGEE. V gave up 4 bases and J gave up 0 bases; unmatched junction bases: 8. CDR3 amino acids: CASSTTDRGLLNTEAFF. CDR3 DNA: TGTGCCAGCAGCACGACGGACAGGGGGCTTCTGAACACTGAAGCTTTCTTT.

The chain combines TRBV2 with TRBJ2-3, with TRBD2 matching 12 bases. In germline, CDR1 is SNHLY, CDR2 FYNNEI. J lost 12 bases, V lost 5 bases, and 6 bases had no gene match. CDR3 size: 13 residues. The CDR3 DNA reads as TGTGCCAGCAGTACACTAGCGGGGGGAGGTCAGTATTTT. Its translation: CASSTLAGGGQYF.

This chain joins TRBV2 and TRBJ2-7; 7 bases match TRBD1. With V trimmed by 3 bases and J by 3 bases, 5 bases remained unmatched. The CDR3 is made up of 14 amino acids. CDR1 and CDR2 (germline): SNHLY, FYNNEI. The CDR3 is CASSELRQGYEQYF. The CDR3 DNA reads TGTGCCAGCAGTGAGCTTCGACAGGGCTACGAGCAGTACTTC.